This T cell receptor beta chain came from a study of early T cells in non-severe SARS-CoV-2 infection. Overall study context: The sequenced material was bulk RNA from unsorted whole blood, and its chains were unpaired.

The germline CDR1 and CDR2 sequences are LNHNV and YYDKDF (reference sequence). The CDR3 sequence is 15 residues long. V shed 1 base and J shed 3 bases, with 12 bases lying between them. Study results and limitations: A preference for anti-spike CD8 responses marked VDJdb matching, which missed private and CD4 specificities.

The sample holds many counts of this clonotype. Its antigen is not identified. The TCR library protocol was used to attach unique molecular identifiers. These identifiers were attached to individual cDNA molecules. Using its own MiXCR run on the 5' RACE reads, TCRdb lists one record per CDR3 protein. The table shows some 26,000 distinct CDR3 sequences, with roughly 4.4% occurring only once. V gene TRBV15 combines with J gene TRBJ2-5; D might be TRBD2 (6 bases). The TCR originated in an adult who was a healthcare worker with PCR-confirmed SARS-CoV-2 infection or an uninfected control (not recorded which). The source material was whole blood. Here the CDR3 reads CATSRVTRAKETQYF. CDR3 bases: TGTGCCACCAGCAGAGTGACTAGGGCCAAAGAGACCCAGTACTTC.